Each of the 10 T cell receptor delta chains below was sequenced from the same sample in a study of Vδ1+ human thymocytes. Sequences come from RNA converted to cDNA by reverse transcription. CDR3 amplicons came from multiplex PCR with pooled V-gene forward and constant-region reverse primers. TCRdb reanalysed the multiplex PCR reads with CATT. Altogether over 45,000 delta-chain clones are present, about 15% being singletons, with the ten largest covering about 0.5%. These receptors have no identified antigens. General study findings and limits: Thymic TRG and TRD repertoires appeared highly polyclonal, with Gaussian CDR3 length distributions.

The sequencing input was Vdelta1+ gamma-delta thymocytes from the thymus. As to subset: FACS-sorted CD3+ TCRalphabeta- TCRVdelta1+ TCRVdelta2- thymocytes. Every receptor here comes from a boy in the first two years of life who had congenital heart surgery.

The chain employs TRDV1 and TRDJ1; D possibly uses TRDD2 or TRDD3 (6 bases each). This CDR3 has 17 residues. Trimming took 3 bases from V and 6 from J, leaving 23 bases between them. CDR1 and CDR2 from the germline V gene are TSWWSYY and QGS. The CDR3, as DNA: TGTGCTCTTGGGGATCCTTCCCGTTCGGGGATCGGGTATAAACTCATCTTT. It yields the protein CALGDPSRSGIGYKLIF.

This clone appeared a few times. J is TRDJ1 and V is TRDV1, with a weak D call TRDD2 (6 bases). This CDR3 contains 19 residues. CDR1 and CDR2 (germline): TSWWSYY, QGS. The V gene lost 0 bases and the J gene lost 0 bases, with 20 bases spanning the gap. CDR3 coding DNA: TGTGCTCTTGGGGAACTATTCAGGCCTTCCGGGCGCCACACCGATAAACTCATCTTT. It is translated as CALGELFRPSGRHTDKLIF.

This chain uses TRDV1 with TRDJ1; D tentatively fits TRDD2 or TRDD3 (6 bases each). The CDR3 extends over 22 amino acids. Trimming stripped 0 bases from V and 3 bases from J, with 32 bases between. Germline CDR1 TSWWSYY, CDR2 QGS. Here the CDR3 reads CALGELPLLHPGWIQSSDKLIF. The CDR3 nucleotides read TGTGCTCTTGGGGAACTCCCCCTCCTACATCCGGGTTGGATACAATCTTCCGATAAACTCATCTTT.

The J gene is TRDJ1, the V gene TRDV1; no clear D. The V gene lost 1 base and the J gene lost 0 bases, with 18 bases spanning the gap. The CDR3 covers 18 residues. Germline values: CDR1 TSWWSYY, CDR2 QGS. The DNA of the CDR3 is TGTGCTCTTGGGGAACGATCAGAACGGAGGATGTACACCGATAAACTCATCTTT. Translation: CALGERSERRMYTDKLIF.

In this sample, this clone turned up once. The chain recombines TRDV1 with TRDJ1; the D is unclear. Germline CDR1 and CDR2: TSWWSYY and QGS. CDR3 length: 16 amino acids. Trimming pared 0 bases from V and 0 bases from J, leaving 11 bases between. CDR3 residues: CALGELSIPYTDKLIF. CDR3 in DNA: TGTGCTCTTGGGGAACTCTCTATTCCGTACACCGATAAACTCATCTTT.

This clone has just a few counts. The J gene is TRDJ1, the V gene TRDV1, with 11 nucleotides matching TRDD3. V shed 4 bases and J 3 bases; nucleotides not matched to a gene: 13. Germline loops: CDR1 TSWWSYY, CDR2 QGS. The CDR3 contains 18 residues. CDR3 coding DNA: TGTGCTCTTGGGGCACGCTGCTGGGGGATACAAGGCGCCGATAAACTCATCTTT. Encoded protein: CALGARCWGIQGADKLIF.

The chain combines TRDV1 with TRDJ1; 8 positions match TRDD3. This CDR3 is 15 amino acids long. V dropped 0 bases and J dropped 8; count of bases not matched to a gene: 8. The germline CDR1 and CDR2 sequences are TSWWSYY and QGS. CDR3 sequence: CALGELSRYWGKLIF. The CDR3 DNA is TGTGCTCTTGGGGAACTATCCCGGTACTGGGGGAAACTCATCTTT.

Only a few counts were recorded for this clone. The chain is built from TRDV1 and TRDJ1; no definite D call. Germline V CDR1 and CDR2: TSWWSYY, QGS. V was trimmed by 4 bases and J by 1 base, leaving 4 bases between them. The CDR3 runs to 12 residues. CDR3 DNA sequence: TGTGCTCTTGGGGTCCCCACCGATAAACTCATCTTT. Translated: CALGVPTDKLIF.

The chain combines TRDV3 with TRDJ3; 11 bases are a match to TRDD3. CDR3 length: 17 amino acids. The J segment lost 0 bases and the V segment lost 4 bases, leaving 5 bases of the junction unmatched. Germline CDR1 is TVYSNPD and CDR2 is GDNSRS (reference sequence). CDR3 DNA sequence: TGTGCCTCCTCCTGGGGGATACTCTCCTGGGACACCCGACAGATGTTTTTC. Protein sequence: CASSWGILSWDTRQMFF.

The chain recombines TRDV1 with TRDJ1; D gene unclear. The germline gives CDR1 TSWWSYY, CDR2 QGS. Trimming left V 4 bases short and J 5 bases short, with 14 bases between. CDR3 size: 14 residues. The CDR3 here is CALGAGRPSDKLIF. The CDR3 bases are TGTGCTCTTGGGGCCGGGCGTCCCAGTGATAAACTCATCTTT.